The T cell receptor beta chain under discussion was sequenced for a study of CD8+CD57+ T cells in acquired aplastic anemia. The trim removed 6 bases at V and 6 bases at J, leaving 6 bases unmatched. The CDR3 is 15 residues long. Germline V CDR1 and CDR2: SNHLY, FYNNEI. Only patients with CD8+CD57+ cell expansion on flow cytometry were chosen for sequencing. Severe acquired aplastic anemia was the diagnosis recorded for all patients. Genomic DNA constituted the template upon which TCR beta VDJ and CDR3 profiling was performed. Via MiXCR, TCRdb re-called the reads, giving one row per CDR3 protein. The table lists 100,000 to 150,000 distinct CDR3 sequences, over 30% of them singletons, with about 2.4% in the top ten.

The sequence came from a human donor with aplastic anemia. Input material: sorted CD4+, CD8+, or CD8+CD57+ T cells (not recorded which) from PBMCs. The V call is TRBV2, the J call TRBJ2-3, with 13 bases lining up with TRBD2. In nucleotides, the CDR3 is TGTGCCAGCAGACTACTAGCGGGGGGGCCGGATACGCAGTATTTT. Its translation is CASRLLAGGPDTQYF.